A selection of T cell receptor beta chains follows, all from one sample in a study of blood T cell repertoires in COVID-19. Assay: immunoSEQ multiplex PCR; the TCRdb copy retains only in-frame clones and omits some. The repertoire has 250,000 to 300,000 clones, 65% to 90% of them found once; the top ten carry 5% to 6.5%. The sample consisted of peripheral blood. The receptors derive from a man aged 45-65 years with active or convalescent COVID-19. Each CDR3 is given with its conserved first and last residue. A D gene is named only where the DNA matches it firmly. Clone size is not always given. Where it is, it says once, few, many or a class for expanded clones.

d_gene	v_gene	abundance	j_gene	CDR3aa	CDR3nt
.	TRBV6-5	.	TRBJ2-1	CASSLTGSEQFF	TGTGCCAGCAGTCTTACGGGAAGTGAGCAGTTCTTC
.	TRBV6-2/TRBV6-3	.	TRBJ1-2	CASSHTNRRGPYYGYTF	TGTGCCAGCAGCCACACCAACAGGCGAGGACCATACTATGGCTACACCTTC
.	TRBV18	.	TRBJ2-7	CASSPNPSSYEQYF	TGTGCCAGCTCACCAAACCCGAGCTCCTACGAGCAGTACTTC
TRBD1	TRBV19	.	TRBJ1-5	CASGTGGHQPQHF	TGTGCCAGCGGGACAGGGGGTCATCAGCCCCAGCATTTT
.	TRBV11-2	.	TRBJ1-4	CASSPAQGLGLFF	TGTGCCAGCAGCCCGGCGCAGGGGCTGGGACTGTTTTTT
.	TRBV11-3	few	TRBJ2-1	CASSPNIRRGLGEQFF	TGTGCCAGCAGCCCAAATATACGGCGGGGACTTGGGGAGCAGTTCTTC
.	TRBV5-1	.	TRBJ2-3	CASSVNYREDGTDTQYF	TGCGCCAGCAGCGTGAACTACAGGGAAGACGGCACAGATACGCAGTATTTT
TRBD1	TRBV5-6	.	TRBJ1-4	CASSSDRELEKLFF	TGTGCCAGCAGCTCGGACAGGGAATTGGAAAAACTGTTTTTT
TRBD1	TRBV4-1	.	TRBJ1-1	CASSQDALDRGANTEAFF	TGCGCCAGCAGCCAAGACGCTCTAGACAGGGGCGCGAACACTGAAGCTTTCTTT
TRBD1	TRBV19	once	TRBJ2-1	CASSRLLLDRGRNEQFF	TGTGCCAGTAGTAGGCTGCTCTTGGACAGGGGGCGGAATGAGCAGTTCTTC
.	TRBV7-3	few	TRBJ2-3	CASSLLGAQGHQYF	TGTGCCAGCAGCTTATTGGGGGCGCAGGGGCACCAGTATTTT
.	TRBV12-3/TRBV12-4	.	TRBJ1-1	CASSSQGMTEAFF	TGTGCCAGCAGTTCCCAGGGGATGACTGAAGCTTTCTTT
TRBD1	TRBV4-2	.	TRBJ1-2	CASSQGTGDGYTF	TGTGCCAGCAGCCAGGGGACAGGGGATGGCTACACCTTC
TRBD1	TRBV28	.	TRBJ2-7	CASSLPGQSPHEQYF	TGTGCCAGCAGTCTTCCGGGACAGTCCCCCCACGAGCAGTACTTC
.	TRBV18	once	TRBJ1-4	CASSPQQETGMGLFF	TGTGCCAGCTCACCTCAACAGGAGACTGGGATGGGACTGTTTTTT
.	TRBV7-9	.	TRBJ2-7	CASSLQGSSYEQYF	TGTGCCAGCAGCTTACAGGGCAGTTCCTACGAGCAGTACTTC
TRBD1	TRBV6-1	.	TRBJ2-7	CASSEVQGSVYEQYF	TGTGCCAGCAGTGAAGTACAGGGGTCGGTCTACGAGCAGTACTTC
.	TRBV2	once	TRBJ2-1	CASSERSWARGNNEQFF	TGTGCCAGCAGTGAAAGGTCGTGGGCTAGAGGGAACAATGAGCAGTTCTTC
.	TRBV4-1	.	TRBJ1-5	CASSEEGAPNQPQHF	TGCGCCAGCAGCGAAGAGGGCGCTCCCAATCAGCCCCAGCATTTT
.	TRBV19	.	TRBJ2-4	CASSIEAGLSDIQYF	TGTGCCAGTAGTATAGAGGCAGGGCTGTCAGACATTCAGTACTTC
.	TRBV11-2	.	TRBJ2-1	CASRAVGGTYNEQFF	TGTGCCAGCAGGGCCGTGGGCGGGACCTACAATGAGCAGTTCTTC
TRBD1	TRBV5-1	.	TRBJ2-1	CASSPRQGGHEQFF	TGCGCCAGCAGCCCACGACAGGGTGGCCATGAGCAGTTCTTC
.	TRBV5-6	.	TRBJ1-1	CASSFRDLNTEAFF	TGTGCCAGCAGCTTCAGGGATCTGAACACTGAAGCTTTCTTT
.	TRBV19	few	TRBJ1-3	CASRREQSGNTIYF	TGTGCCAGTAGGAGGGAACAGTCTGGAAACACCATATATTTT
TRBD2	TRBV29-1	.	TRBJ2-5	CSVGTSSGQETQYF	TGCAGCGTGGGGACTAGCTCGGGGCAAGAGACCCAGTACTTC
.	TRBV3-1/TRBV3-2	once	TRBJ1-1	CASSQVGRAEAFF	TGTGCCAGCAGCCAAGTGGGCAGGGCTGAAGCTTTCTTT
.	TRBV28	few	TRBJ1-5	CASNSGTQNQPQHF	TGTGCCAGCAACTCCGGGACACAAAATCAGCCCCAGCATTTT
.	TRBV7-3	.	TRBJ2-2	CASRERTTGELFF	TGTGCCAGCCGCGAGCGGACGACCGGGGAGCTGTTTTTT
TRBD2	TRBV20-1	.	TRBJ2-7	CSASRFGLAGDGQYF	TGCAGTGCTAGTCGTTTCGGACTAGCGGGTGATGGGCAGTACTTC
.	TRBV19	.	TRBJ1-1	CASSHPPGRDTEAFF	TGTGCCAGTAGTCACCCCCCCGGCAGGGACACTGAAGCTTTCTTT
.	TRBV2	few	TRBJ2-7	CASRLDSAYYEQYF	TGTGCCAGCAGATTGGACAGCGCCTACTACGAGCAGTACTTC
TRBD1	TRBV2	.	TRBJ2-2	CASSRQGPMNTGELFF	TGTGCCAGCAGCAGACAGGGGCCTATGAACACCGGGGAGCTGTTTTTT
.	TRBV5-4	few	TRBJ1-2	CASSPVGILEGGGYTF	TGTGCCAGCAGCCCCGTCGGAATCCTAGAGGGTGGTGGCTACACCTTC
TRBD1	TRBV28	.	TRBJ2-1	CASSGGGQGRNEQFF	TGTGCCAGCAGCGGAGGGGGACAGGGTCGCAATGAGCAGTTCTTC
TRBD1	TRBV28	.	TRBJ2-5	CASSFTGVNQETQYF	TGTGCCAGCAGTTTCACAGGGGTTAACCAAGAGACCCAGTACTTC
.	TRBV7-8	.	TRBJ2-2	CASSLVGGWTGELFF	TGTGCCAGCAGCTTGGTCGGGGGTTGGACCGGGGAGCTGTTTTTT
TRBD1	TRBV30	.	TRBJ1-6	CAWTGQGGSPLHF	TGTGCCTGGACGGGACAGGGCGGTTCACCCCTCCACTTT
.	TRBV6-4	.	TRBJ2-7	CASSPNTQRRGQYF	TGTGCCAGCAGCCCGAACACTCAACGGAGAGGGCAGTACTTC
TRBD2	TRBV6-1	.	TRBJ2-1	CASSGLAGGPMNEQFF	TGTGCCAGCAGTGGCCTAGCGGGAGGGCCTATGAATGAGCAGTTCTTC
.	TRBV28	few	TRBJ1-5	CASRRTGLDQPQHF	TGTGCCAGCAGACGAACAGGGTTAGATCAGCCCCAGCATTTT
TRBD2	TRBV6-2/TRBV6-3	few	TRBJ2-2	CASSWRAGGPVGELFF	TGTGCCAGCAGTTGGAGAGCGGGAGGGCCCGTCGGGGAGCTGTTTTTT
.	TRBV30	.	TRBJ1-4	CACHWTRGAEKLFF	TGTGCCTGTCACTGGACAAGGGGCGCTGAAAAACTGTTTTTT
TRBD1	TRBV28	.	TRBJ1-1	CASSAGTADNTEAFF	TGTGCCAGCAGTGCTGGGACAGCTGATAACACTGAAGCTTTCTTT
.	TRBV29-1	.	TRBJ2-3	CSVGYRGTDTQYF	TGCAGCGTTGGGTACCGGGGAACTGATACGCAGTATTTT
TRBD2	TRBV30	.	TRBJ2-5	CAWSLLAGDQETQYF	TGTGCCTGGAGCCTACTAGCGGGAGACCAAGAGACCCAGTACTTC
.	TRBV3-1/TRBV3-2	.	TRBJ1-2	CASSQEVRDSYTF	TGTGCCAGCAGCCAAGAAGTCAGGGATAGCTACACCTTC
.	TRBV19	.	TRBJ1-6	CASSRGDLGSPLHF	TGTGCCAGTAGTCGGGGTGATCTCGGGTCACCCCTCCACTTT
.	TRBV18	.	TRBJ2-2	CASSPSTGELFF	TGTGCCAGCTCGCCTAGCACCGGGGAGCTGTTTTTT
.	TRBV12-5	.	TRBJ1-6	CASGWAGDSVNSPLHF	TGTGCTAGTGGTTGGGCCGGAGACAGCGTTAATTCACCCCTCCACTTT
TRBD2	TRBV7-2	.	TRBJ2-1	CASSLARMTSGGSSYNEQFF	TGTGCCAGCAGCTTAGCGAGGATGACTAGCGGAGGGAGCTCCTACAATGAGCAGTTCTTC
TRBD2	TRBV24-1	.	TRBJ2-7	CATSDPRTVDLQPSGFSYEQYF	TGTGCCACCAGTGATCCAAGGACAGTGGATTTACAGCCTAGCGGGTTTTCCTACGAGCAGTACTTC
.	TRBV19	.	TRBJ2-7	CASSPPDRSSYEQYF	TGTGCCAGTAGTCCCCCTGACAGGAGCTCCTACGAGCAGTACTTC
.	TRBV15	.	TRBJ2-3	CATSRDTADTQYF	TGTGCCACCAGCAGAGATACGGCAGATACGCAGTATTTT
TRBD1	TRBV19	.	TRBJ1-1	CASSPTGGMRTEAFF	TGTGCCAGTAGTCCGACAGGGGGGATGCGCACTGAAGCTTTCTTT
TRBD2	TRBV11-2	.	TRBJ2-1	CASSSRDLPSGRAEEQFF	TGTGCCAGCAGCTCGCGGGATCTACCTAGCGGGAGGGCCGAGGAGCAGTTCTTC